The 3 T cell receptor beta chains below were found in one sample sequenced in a study of blood T cell repertoires in COVID-19. The protocol was immunoSEQ multiplex PCR, while the TCRdb copy is restricted to in-frame clones and leaves out a portion. The repertoire holds about 300,000 clones, with about 89% as singletons. Sequencing was carried out using peripheral blood. These receptors all come from a young man who had recovered from COVID-19.

CDR3 loop: CASSVGGDSSSYEQYF. The CDR3 DNA is TGTGCCAGCAGCGTAGGGGGGGACAGCAGCTCCTACGAGCAGTACTTC. The gene calls are TRBV9 and TRBJ2-7; D possibly corresponds to TRBD1 (7 bases). Germline V gene lookup returns CDR1 SGDLS and CDR2 YYNGEE. This CDR3 has 16 amino acids. V gave up 0 bases and J gave up 0 bases, with 13 bases separating them.

In its sample, this clone was seen a few times. J is TRBJ2-7 and V is TRBV5-4, with TRBD2 matching 14 bases. There are 13 residues in the CDR3. With V trimmed by 7 bases and J by 5 bases, 2 bases remained unmatched. The germline V gene has CDR1 SGHNT and CDR2 YYREEE (reference sequence). CDR3 region: CASRTSGGNEQYF. CDR3 nucleotides: TGTGCCAGCCGGACTAGCGGGGGGAACGAGCAGTACTTC.

The CDR3 bases are TGTGCCAGCTCACCACCCAGCGGGAGTGGATACGAGCAGTACTTC. Translated: CASSPPSGSGYEQYF. This sequence joins TRBV18 and TRBJ2-7; 8 bases match TRBD2. The CDR3 contains 15 residues. CDR1 and CDR2 (germline): KGHSH, LQKENI. V lost 0 bases and J lost 4; bases outside the gene matches: 5.